This T cell receptor beta chain was found in a study of identical twins. The CDR3 contains 15 residues. Germline CDR1 and CDR2: GTSNPN and SVGIG (reference sequence). V was pared by 0 bases and J by 1 base, with 12 bases between. General study findings and limits: Weaker excess twin sharing was seen among beta out-of-frame sequences. The study found that models underestimated out-of-frame TCR alpha sharing in monozygotic twins.

cDNA carried unique molecular identifiers, and a universal primer site was added by template switching. One entry per CDR3 protein results from TCRdb running MiXCR on the 5' RACE reads. The table shows about 460,000 distinct CDR3 sequences, with approximately 14% occurring only once. In the case of this clonotype: The antigen remains unidentified.

These data were also reused for a study on yellow fever vaccine responses in identical twins. That publication notes: The T cell response to vaccination in identical twins was reportedly partly convergent and partly personalized.

This TCR was recovered from a woman in her late teens or twenties in good health. The V and J genes are TRBV30 and TRBJ2-5; D uncertain. What was sequenced was CD4+ T cells sorted from blood. In DNA, the CDR3 is TGTGCCTGGAGTGTACGCAGGCAGCTCCAAGAGACCCAGTACTTC. As protein: CAWSVRRQLQETQYF.